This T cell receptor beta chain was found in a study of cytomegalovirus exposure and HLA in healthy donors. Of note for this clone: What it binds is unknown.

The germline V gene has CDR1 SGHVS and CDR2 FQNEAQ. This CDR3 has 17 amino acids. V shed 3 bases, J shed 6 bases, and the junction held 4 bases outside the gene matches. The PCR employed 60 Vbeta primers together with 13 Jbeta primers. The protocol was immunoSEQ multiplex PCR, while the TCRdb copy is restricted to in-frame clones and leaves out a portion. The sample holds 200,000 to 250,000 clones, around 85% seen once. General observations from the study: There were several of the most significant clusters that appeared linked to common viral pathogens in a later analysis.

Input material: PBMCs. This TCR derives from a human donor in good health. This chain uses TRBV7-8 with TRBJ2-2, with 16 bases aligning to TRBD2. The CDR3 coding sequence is TGTGCCAGCAGCTTGGGGACTAGCGGGAGGGGGGCCGGGGAGCTGTTTTTT. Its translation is CASSLGTSGRGAGELFF.